Listed here are 17 T cell receptor beta chains from one sample, sequenced in a study of T cell repertoires in cytomegalovirus infection. Using its own MiXCR run on the reads, TCRdb lists one record per CDR3 protein. The data hold more than 250,000 distinct CDR3 sequences, with roughly 25% observed a single time. These receptors' targets are unknown. The sequencing used cultured PBMCs, collected from culture after CMV antigen stimulation. The receptors here all came from a human donor in good health (CMV status not recorded). Some clones in this sample may be carry-over from other donors' samples.

This clonotype turned up a few times. This chain links TRBV19 with TRBJ1-1; D uncertain. The V and J ends lost 4 bases and 3 bases respectively, with 12 bases between them. Germline assignment: CDR1 LNHDA and CDR2 SQIVND (reference sequence). This CDR3 has 14 residues. CDR3: CASSNRLQDTEAFF. CDR3 in DNA: TGTGCCAGTAGTAATCGCTTGCAAGACACTGAAGCTTTCTTT.

This clonotype has ten or more counts. V usage is TRBV7-2 and J usage is TRBJ1-1; D unclear. This CDR3 comprises 13 residues. Germline V gene data show CDR1 as SGHTA and CDR2 as FQGNSA. V gave up 3 bases and J gave up 3 bases, with 8 bases separating them. CDR3 sequence (DNA): TGTGCCAGCAGCTTGGGCAGACACACTGAAGCTTTCTTT. Encoded protein: CASSLGRHTEAFF.

This clonotype was seen repeatedly, ten times or more. V usage is TRBV7-8 and J usage is TRBJ1-2; D remains ambiguous. CDR3 size: 13 residues. Trimming left V 3 bases short and J 5 bases short, with 10 bases between. Germline V CDR1 and CDR2: SGHVS, FQNEAQ. The CDR3 loop is CASSFSGDYGYTF. The CDR3 nucleotides read TGTGCCAGCAGCTTCTCCGGGGATTATGGCTACACCTTC.

This clonotype was found a few times. The chain employs TRBV11-2 and TRBJ2-1, with 13 bases identical to TRBD2. The CDR3 has 16 residues. V trimming: 5 bases; J trimming: 10 bases; junction bases outside the gene matches: 11. CDR1 is SGHAT, CDR2 FQNNGV, per germline. The CDR3 region is CASSATSGRGRREQFF. The DNA for the CDR3 is TGTGCCAGCAGCGCAACTAGCGGGAGGGGGAGGAGAGAGCAGTTCTTC.

This clonotype was found a few times. The V and J genes are TRBV4-1 and TRBJ1-1; D remains unclear. Germline CDR1 reads MGHRA; CDR2 reads YSYEKL. The CDR3 loop spans 13 amino acids. Trimming removed 5 bases at V and 2 bases at J, with 9 bases between. The CDR3 nucleotides are TGCGCCAGCAGCAAGGGCCTTAACACTGAAGCTTTCTTT. It codes for CASSKGLNTEAFF.

This clonotype came up many times. The chain is built from TRBV7-2 and TRBJ1-3; D unresolved. Trimming left V 2 bases short and J 5 bases short, with 28 bases between. CDR3 length equals 20 residues. From germline, CDR1 is SGHTA and CDR2 FQGNSA. This CDR3 reads CASSLYPRFPASAVRNTIYF. The CDR3, as DNA: TGTGCCAGCAGCTTATACCCCAGGTTTCCGGCCTCGGCGGTTCGAAACACCATATATTTT. Full variable domain (rest looked up from reference TRBV7-2 and TRBJ1-3): GAGVSQSPSNKVTEKGKDVELRCDPISGHTALYWYRQSLGQGLEFLIYFQGNSAPDKSGLPSDRFSAERTGGSVSTLTIQRTQQEDSAVYLCASSLYPRFPASAVRNTIYFGEGSWLTVV.

This chain joins TRBV5-5 and TRBJ2-7; D is unresolved. The CDR3 contains 13 residues. Deletions cut 1 base from V and 6 bases from J, with 11 bases between. Germline V gives CDR1 SGHKS, CDR2 YYEKEE (reference sequence). The CDR3 nucleotides are TGTGCCAGCAGCTTGCTGCTCCTCTCCGAGCAGTACTTC. Translation: CASSLLLLSEQYF.

This chain connects TRBV7-4 to TRBJ1-5; D is uncertain. CDR3 length equals 15 residues. Germline CDR1 SGHVT, CDR2 SQSDAQ. V lost 1 base to trimming and J lost 4 bases, with 11 bases between them. The DNA for the CDR3 is TGTGCCAGCAGCTTAGAGGGCAGCCTGAATCAGCCCCAGCATTTT. Its protein product is CASSLEGSLNQPQHF.

In this sample, this clonotype turned up many times. The genes are TRBV10-3 and TRBJ2-3; no firm D call. With 0 bases removed from V and 6 bases from J, the gap between germline ends came to 4 bases. This CDR3 has 12 amino acids. Germline V CDR1 and CDR2: ENHRY, SYGVKD. This CDR3 is CAISESTDTQYF. The CDR3 DNA reads TGTGCCATCAGTGAGTCGACCGATACGCAGTATTTT.

This clonotype was observed at least ten times. The V call is TRBV6-6, the J call TRBJ2-7; 8 bases fit TRBD2. V dropped 0 bases and J dropped 3; count of bases not matched to a gene: 13. CDR3 size: 18 residues. Germline V gene data show CDR1 as MNHNY and CDR2 as SVGAGI (reference sequence). The CDR3 loop reads CASSYSRGAGVQGYEQYF. In nucleotides, the CDR3 is TGTGCCAGCAGTTACTCGAGGGGAGCGGGAGTCCAAGGCTACGAGCAGTACTTC.

The rearrangement joins TRBV5-1 to TRBJ2-1; no clear D. The CDR3 sequence is 15 residues long. Between the trimmed V and J ends, which lost 0 bases and 11 bases, there was a span of 18 bases. Germline V gene lookup returns CDR1 SGHRS and CDR2 YFSETQ. The DNA for the CDR3 is TGCGCCAGCAGCTTGGCCCGGGCGCCAGAGGCGCAGCAGTTCTTC. The encoded protein is CASSLARAPEAQQFF.

This clonotype was counted only a few times. The chain combines TRBV7-9 with TRBJ2-7; 11 bases are a match to TRBD2. Germline V CDR1 and CDR2: SEHNR, FQNEAQ (reference sequence). This CDR3 contains 15 residues. V was pared by 8 bases and J by 3 bases, with 9 bases of the junction left unmatched. The chain's CDR3 is CASGMTSGTSYEQYV. The DNA of the CDR3 is TGTGCCAGCGGGATGACTAGCGGGACCAGCTACGAGCAGTACGTC.

The gene calls are TRBV7-2 and TRBJ1-6, with D tentatively TRBD1 (6 bases). Germline-derived CDR1 and CDR2 are SGHTA and FQGNSA. CDR3 size: 16 residues. The V end was cut by 2 bases, the J end by 8 bases, with 16 bases between. CDR3 in amino acids: CASSLYNRALDSPLHF. CDR3 bases: TGTGCCAGCAGCTTATATAACAGGGCGCTGGATTCACCCCTCCACTTT.

The chain carries TRBV6-1 and TRBJ1-3; D not resolved. This CDR3 contains 14 residues. Trimming left V 0 bases short and J 2 bases short, with 5 bases between. The germline CDR1 and CDR2 sequences are MNHNS and SASEGT. CDR3 sequence: CASSEAGTGNTIYF. The DNA for the CDR3 is TGTGCCAGCAGTGAAGCGGGGACTGGAAACACCATATATTTT.

This clonotype has a handful of counts. The gene calls are TRBV6-2 or TRBV6-3 and TRBJ2-3, with D tentatively TRBD2 (6 bases). In germline, CDR1 is MNHEY, CDR2 SVGEGT. The CDR3 has 12 residues. Between the trimmed V and J ends, which lost 6 bases and 6 bases, there was a span of 10 bases. The CDR3 loop is CASREGRDTQYF. DNA of the CDR3: TGTGCCAGCAGGGAGGGGAGGGATACGCAGTATTTT.

The V call is TRBV4-1, the J call TRBJ1-1, with D perhaps matching TRBD1 (5 bases). V lost 3 bases and J lost 2, with 16 bases in between. Germline V lookup: CDR1 MGHRA, CDR2 YSYEKL. This CDR3 is built from 16 residues. CDR3 sequence: CASSQVRVTANTEAFF. The CDR3 DNA sequence: TGCGCCAGCAGCCAGGTTAGAGTGACAGCTAACACTGAAGCTTTCTTT.

In this sample, this clonotype turned up a few times. This sequence joins TRBV12-3 or TRBV12-4 and TRBJ1-5; a possible D gene is TRBD1 (6 bases). The V end lost 5 bases, the J end lost 12 bases, and 14 bases lay between the germline ends. The CDR3 runs 12 residues. The CDR3 sequence: CASSATGTFQHF. CDR3 DNA sequence: TGTGCCAGCAGTGCGACGGGGACATTCCAGCATTTT.